The rows below give T cell receptor beta chains drawn from one sample of a study of shared T cell receptors in the human thymus. The method was immunoSEQ multiplex PCR; TCRdb's version includes in-frame clones alone and lacks a portion of them. The data show approximately 580,000 clones, around three quarters seen once. These data also formed part of another study, on human thymus T cells.

Sequenced material: thymocytes. Source of these receptors: a boy under two years old with a congenital heart defect. CDR3s include the opening cysteine and the closing phenylalanine or tryptophan. A D gene is named only where the DNA matches it firmly. Where a row states a size, it is once, few, many or the class of an expanded clone; other rows omit it.

clone_size j_call v_call d_call cdr3_nt cdr3_aa
- TRBJ1-1 TRBV7-7 TRBD1 TGTGCTAGCCGGGGACAGGGGTTGAACACTGAAGCTTTCTTT CASRGQGLNTEAFF
- TRBJ2-1 TRBV15 - TGTGCCACCAGCAACCTATTAAGATTAAGCTCCTACAATGAGCAGTTCTTC CATSNLLRLSSYNEQFF
- TRBJ1-5 TRBV6-1 - TGTGCCAGCACTCAGGACTACAGCAATCAGCCCCAGCATTTT CASTQDYSNQPQHF
- TRBJ2-7 TRBV15 - TGTGCCACCAGCAGAGATAATCCTAGCGTCTTCTACGAGCAGTACTTC CATSRDNPSVFYEQYF
few TRBJ2-1 TRBV7-9 TRBD2 TGTGCCAGCAGCTTAGCGGGCGGGAGCCAAGGACACAATGAGCAGTTCTTC CASSLAGGSQGHNEQFF
- TRBJ2-1 TRBV6-1 TRBD2 TGTGCCAGCAGGACCGGGACTAGCGGGGCCAATGAGCAGTTCTTC CASRTGTSGANEQFF
- TRBJ2-5 TRBV6-5 TRBD2 TGTGCCAGCAGTCAGACTAGCGGGAGGCGGGAGACCCAGTACTTC CASSQTSGRRETQYF
- TRBJ2-3 TRBV5-4 - TGTGCCAGCAGCTTGGTTGGGAGAGATACGCAGTATTTT CASSLVGRDTQYF
- TRBJ2-7 TRBV15 - TGTGCCACCAGCAGAGATAAGGGGACACCCTACGAGCAGTACTTC CATSRDKGTPYEQYF
- TRBJ2-5 TRBV4-2 TRBD2 TGTGCCAGCAGAATAACTAGCGGTGTCTCGTCTGAGACCCAGTACTTC CASRITSGVSSETQYF
few TRBJ2-1 TRBV29-1 - TGCAGCGTTGAAGATCCCAGGGAGGGGGAAAATGAGCAGTTCTTC CSVEDPREGENEQFF
- TRBJ2-3 TRBV7-9 - TGTGCCACCCTCCCCAGCACAGATACGCAGTATTTT CATLPSTDTQYF
- TRBJ2-7 TRBV19 TRBD1 TGTGCCAGTAGTATAGGGACAGGTACCTACGAGCAGTACTTC CASSIGTGTYEQYF
- TRBJ2-7 TRBV5-4 TRBD2 TGTGCCAGCAGCTCCCGGGCCCCCGGGAGGAGCTACGAGCAGTACTTC CASSSRAPGRSYEQYF
- TRBJ2-7 TRBV12-5 - TGTGCTAGTGGCGGAGACAGCTACGAGCAGTACTTC CASGGDSYEQYF
- TRBJ2-2 TRBV4-3 - TGCGCCAGCAGCCCGCCGGACAAGTTCCGGCATGACACCGGGGAGCTGTTTTTT CASSPPDKFRHDTGELFF
- TRBJ1-1 TRBV18 TRBD1 TGTGCCAGCTCACCGACAGGGTCCACTGAAGCTTTCTTT CASSPTGSTEAFF
- TRBJ2-3 TRBV28 TRBD2 TGTGCCAGCAGTTGGACTAGCGGGGACCTACCCAGGGAAACAGATACGCAGTATTTT CASSWTSGDLPRETDTQYF
once TRBJ1-2 TRBV29-1 - TGCAGCGTCCTCGGAGGGTATGGCTACACCTTC CSVLGGYGYTF
- TRBJ1-4 TRBV6-5 - TGTGCCAGCAGTTACTCCCAGGGTGGGGAAAAACTGTTTTTT CASSYSQGGEKLFF
few TRBJ1-1 TRBV19 - TGTGCCAGTAGTATAGTAGCGTTGGGAGAAACTGAAGCTTTCTTT CASSIVALGETEAFF
- TRBJ2-1 TRBV5-1 TRBD2 TGCGCCAGCAGCATCTGGACTAGTTTTCTCAATGAGCAGTTCTTC CASSIWTSFLNEQFF
- TRBJ1-1 TRBV2 TRBD1 TGTGCCAGCAGTGACCCGACAGGGGTGGCTGAAGCTTTCTTT CASSDPTGVAEAFF
- TRBJ2-7 TRBV30 TRBD1 TGTGCCTGGCAGGACCTAAAAAGGGGGACAGAGGCGTTCTACGAGCAGTACTTC CAWQDLKRGTEAFYEQYF
few TRBJ1-1 TRBV14 - TGTGCCAGCAGCCCTCCGGCCGGGGTTAAGGCTGAAGCTTTCTTT CASSPPAGVKAEAFF
few TRBJ1-1 TRBV29-1 - TGCAGCGTTGGGGTCGCGCCCAGGGGTTTCGGGAACACTGAAGCTTTCTTT CSVGVAPRGFGNTEAFF
once TRBJ1-1 TRBV27 - TGTGCCAGCAGTTTATTGGGGGCTCCCCGGACTGAAGCTTTCTTT CASSLLGAPRTEAFF
- TRBJ2-7 TRBV27 TRBD1 TGTGCCCGGGAAAAGGAGACAGGGGGCGATGATTCCTACGAGCAGTACTTC CAREKETGGDDSYEQYF
few TRBJ2-1 TRBV28 TRBD1 TGTGCCAGCAGTTTAGGGGACTGGGACAGGGCCGGGAATGAGCAGTTCTTC CASSLGDWDRAGNEQFF
few TRBJ2-5 TRBV28 - TGTGCCAGCAGTTCCCCCGTTAAGGGGCAAGAGACCCAGTACTTC CASSSPVKGQETQYF
few TRBJ2-7 TRBV5-1 - TGCGCCAGCGGCAGTCAGGAATACGAGCAGTACTTC CASGSQEYEQYF
- TRBJ2-7 TRBV7-2 TRBD2 TGTGCCAGCAGCTTAGGGGGAAGCGGGAGCTCCTACGAGCAGTACTTC CASSLGGSGSSYEQYF
- TRBJ2-5 TRBV5-4 - TGTGCCAGCAGCACCGGCGATGGTCAGGACCAAGAGACCCAGTACTTC CASSTGDGQDQETQYF
- TRBJ2-7 TRBV9 - TGTGCCAGCAGCGCCTCACTAGCTCTCCACGAGCAGTACTTC CASSASLALHEQYF
- TRBJ2-5 TRBV27 - TGTGCCAGCAGTTTATGGGGTCCCGGACTCTCCAGGGAGACCCAGTACTTC CASSLWGPGLSRETQYF
- TRBJ1-2 TRBV7-8 TRBD1 TGTGCCAGCAGCGTCCAGGGGGGATATGGCTACACCTTC CASSVQGGYGYTF
once TRBJ2-1 TRBV29-1 TRBD2 TGCAGCGTTGAAGGGGGACTAGCGGGAGGGCCCTCGGACAATGAGCAGTTCTTC CSVEGGLAGGPSDNEQFF
- TRBJ2-3 TRBV4-3 - TGCGCCAGCAGCCAAGATCGAAGCGGGCATACAGATACGCAGTATTTT CASSQDRSGHTDTQYF
- TRBJ2-1 TRBV9 TRBD2 TGTGCCAGCAGCGCACCAGCTTTAGCGGGGAGGCGTTCGTGTGAGCAGTTCTTC CASSAPALAGRRSCEQFF
- TRBJ2-7 TRBV15 TRBD1 TGTGCCACCAGCAGGGAAAGAGGGGGACAGGGCTACGAGCAGTACTTC CATSRERGGQGYEQYF
few TRBJ2-7 TRBV6-5 TRBD1 TGTGCCAGCAGTTACTCACAGGGGGCCTACGAGCAGTACTTC CASSYSQGAYEQYF
few TRBJ2-5 TRBV27 TRBD2 TGTGCCAGCAGTAAAAATCCCTGGGGACTAGCGGGAGAGACCCAGTACTTC CASSKNPWGLAGETQYF
few TRBJ2-1 TRBV10-3 TRBD2 TGTGCCATCAGTGTAATGGGGGGAAGAGCGGGAGGGTCCTACAATGAGCAGTTCTTC CAISVMGGRAGGSYNEQFF
- TRBJ2-1 TRBV5-1 - TGCGCCAGCAAAAATAAAAGCGGGTCAGGTAATGAGCAGTTCTTC CASKNKSGSGNEQFF
- TRBJ2-2 TRBV5-4 TRBD2 TGTGCCAGCAGCTTGCCCCGTGTCGCTAGCGGGAGGATTAACACCGGGGAGCTGTTTTTT CASSLPRVASGRINTGELFF
- TRBJ1-5 TRBV28 - TGTGCCAGCAGTTGGGGGAGGAATCAGCCCCAGCATTTT CASSWGRNQPQHF
- TRBJ2-5 TRBV5-4 TRBD2 TGTGCCAGCAGCCCGAACTTAGCGGGAGGCCAAGAGACCCAGTACTTC CASSPNLAGGQETQYF
- TRBJ1-5 TRBV4-2 - TGTGCCAGCAGCCCTATCCCGAGGGGCAATCAGCCCCAGCATTTT CASSPIPRGNQPQHF
- TRBJ2-1 TRBV30 - TGTGCCTGGAGTGTAAGTCGGGTGGCTAGCTCCTACAATGAGCAGTTCTTC CAWSVSRVASSYNEQFF
once TRBJ2-4 TRBV2 TRBD2 TGTGCCAGCACGAGGGAGGGCCCGGACATTCAGTACTTC CASTREGPDIQYF
- TRBJ1-4 TRBV5-4 - TGTGCCAGCAGCTTGTCGGAGTCAACTAATGAAAAACTGTTTTTT CASSLSESTNEKLFF
- TRBJ1-5 TRBV14 - TGTGCCAGCAGCCAAACGTCTCAGGGTGGTCAGCCCCAGCATTTT CASSQTSQGGQPQHF
- TRBJ2-1 TRBV30 - TGTGCCTGGAGTGTAGCGGACCCTAGCTCCTACAATGAGCAGTTCTTC CAWSVADPSSYNEQFF
- TRBJ1-2 TRBV30 TRBD1 TGTGCCTGGAGTACAACACCGGGACAGGGGGCTGGCTATGGCTACACCTTC CAWSTTPGQGAGYGYTF
few TRBJ2-6 TRBV19 - TGTGCCAGTCGGACAGCCTCTGGGGCCAACGTCCTGACTTTC CASRTASGANVLTF
- TRBJ2-1 TRBV12-5 TRBD2 TGTGCTAGTGGTTTGGTAGGGCCGGGAGGCGATGAGCAGTTCTTC CASGLVGPGGDEQFF
- TRBJ2-7 TRBV30 TRBD1 TGTGCCTGCCAAAGCGGACAGGTCTACGAGCAGTACTTC CACQSGQVYEQYF
- TRBJ1-2 TRBV2 - TGTGCCAGCAGTGTGTGGGGGCTAATCTATGGCTACACCTTC CASSVWGLIYGYTF
few TRBJ2-3 TRBV28 - TGTGCCAGCAGTACCCGACCCGGACCCGGGGGCACAGATACGCAGTATTTT CASSTRPGPGGTDTQYF